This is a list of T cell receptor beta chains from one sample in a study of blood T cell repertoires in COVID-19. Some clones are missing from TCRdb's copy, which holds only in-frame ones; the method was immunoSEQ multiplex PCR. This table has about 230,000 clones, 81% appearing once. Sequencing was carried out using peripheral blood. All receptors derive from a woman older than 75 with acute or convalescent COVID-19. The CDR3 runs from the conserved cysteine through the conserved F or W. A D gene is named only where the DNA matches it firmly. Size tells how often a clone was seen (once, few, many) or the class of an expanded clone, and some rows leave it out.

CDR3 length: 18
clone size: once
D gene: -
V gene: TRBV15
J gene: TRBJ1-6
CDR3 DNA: TGTGCCACCAGCAGGTCACAGGGTCAACGCTCCTATAATTCACCCCTCCACTTT
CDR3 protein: CATSRSQGQRSYNSPLHF

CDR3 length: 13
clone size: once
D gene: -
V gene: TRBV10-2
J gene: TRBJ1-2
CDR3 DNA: TGCGCCAGCAGATCTGGGGGCGGTGATGGCTACACCTTC
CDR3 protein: CASRSGGGDGYTF

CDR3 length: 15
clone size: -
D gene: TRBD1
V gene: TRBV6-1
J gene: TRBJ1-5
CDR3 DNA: TGTGCCAGCAGTGAAATGGGACAGGGCGGCCAGCCCCAGCATTTT
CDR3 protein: CASSEMGQGGQPQHF

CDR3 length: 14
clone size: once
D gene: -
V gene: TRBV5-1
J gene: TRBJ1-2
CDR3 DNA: TGCGCCAGCAGCTTCTTAGAACCTAACTATGGCTACACCTTC
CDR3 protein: CASSFLEPNYGYTF

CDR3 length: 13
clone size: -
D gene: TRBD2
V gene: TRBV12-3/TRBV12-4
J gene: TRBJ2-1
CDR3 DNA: TGTGCCAGCAGCCTCGGGAGGGGCCAGGAGCAGTTCTTC
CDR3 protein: CASSLGRGQEQFF

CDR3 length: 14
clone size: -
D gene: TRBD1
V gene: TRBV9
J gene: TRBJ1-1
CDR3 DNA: TGTGCCAGCAGCGTATGGGACAGGAACACTGAAGCTTTCTTT
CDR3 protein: CASSVWDRNTEAFF

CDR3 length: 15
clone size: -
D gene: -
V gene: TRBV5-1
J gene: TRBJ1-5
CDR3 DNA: TGCGCCAGCAGCTTGGCCGGGGGGGTCAATCAGCCCCAGCATTTT
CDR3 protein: CASSLAGGVNQPQHF

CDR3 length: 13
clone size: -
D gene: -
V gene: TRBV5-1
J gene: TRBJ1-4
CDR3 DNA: TGCGCCAGCAGCTCGGGATTAGTTGAAAAACTGTTTTTT
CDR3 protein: CASSSGLVEKLFF

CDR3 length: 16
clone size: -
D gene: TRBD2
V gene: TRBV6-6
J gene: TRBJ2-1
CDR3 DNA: TGTGCCAGCAGTGTACTAGCGTCGAGCTCCTACAATGAGCAGTTCTTC
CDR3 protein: CASSVLASSSYNEQFF

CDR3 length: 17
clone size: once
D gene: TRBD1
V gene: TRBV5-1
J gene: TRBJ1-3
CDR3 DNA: TGCGCCAGCAGCTTGGACCGTGGACAGGGGGCTGGAAACACCATATATTTT
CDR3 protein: CASSLDRGQGAGNTIYF

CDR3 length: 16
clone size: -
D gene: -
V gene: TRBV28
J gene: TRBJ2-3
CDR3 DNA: TGTGCCAGCAGTTTATCCCTCAGGGGTACGACAGATACGCAGTATTTT
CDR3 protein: CASSLSLRGTTDTQYF

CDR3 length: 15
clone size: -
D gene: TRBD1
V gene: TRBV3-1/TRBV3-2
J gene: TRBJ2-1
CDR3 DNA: TGTGCCAGCAGCCAACGGGCAGGGGGCAACAATGAGCAGTTCTTC
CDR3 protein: CASSQRAGGNNEQFF

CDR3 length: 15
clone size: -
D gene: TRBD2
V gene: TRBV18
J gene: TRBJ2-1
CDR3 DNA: TGTGCCAGCTCCGCGCGGACGGGGGGGCAAAGTGAGCAGTTCTTC
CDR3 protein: CASSARTGGQSEQFF

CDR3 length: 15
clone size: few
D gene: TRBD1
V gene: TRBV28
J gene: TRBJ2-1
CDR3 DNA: TGTGCCAGCAGTTTACCAGGACAGGGGGACAATGAGCAGTTCTTC
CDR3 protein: CASSLPGQGDNEQFF

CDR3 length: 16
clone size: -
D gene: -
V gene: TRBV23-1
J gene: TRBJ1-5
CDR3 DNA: TGCGCCAGCAGTCAATCGGGGAGGGAGGGCAATCAGCCCCAGCATTTT
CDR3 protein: CASSQSGREGNQPQHF

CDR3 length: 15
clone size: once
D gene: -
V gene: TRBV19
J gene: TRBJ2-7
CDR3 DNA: TGTGCCAGTAGTCCCCCTGGCATTCAGTCGGGCGAGCAGTACTTC
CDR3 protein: CASSPPGIQSGEQYF

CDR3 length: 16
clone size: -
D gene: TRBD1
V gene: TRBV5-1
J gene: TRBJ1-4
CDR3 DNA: TGCGCCAGCAGCGTACAGGGGGCGTCAACTAATGAAAAACTGTTTTTT
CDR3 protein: CASSVQGASTNEKLFF

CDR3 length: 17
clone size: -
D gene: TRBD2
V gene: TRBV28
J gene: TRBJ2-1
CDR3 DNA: TGTGCCAGCAGTTTATCCACTAGCGGGAATTACTACAATGAGCAGTTCTTC
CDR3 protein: CASSLSTSGNYYNEQFF

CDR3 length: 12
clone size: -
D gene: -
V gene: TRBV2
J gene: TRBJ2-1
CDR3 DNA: TGTGCCAGCAGCGCACTCCACAATGAGCAGTTCTTC
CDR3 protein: CASSALHNEQFF

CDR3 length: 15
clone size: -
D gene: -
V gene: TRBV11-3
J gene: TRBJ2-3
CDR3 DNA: TGTGCCAGCAGCGCCCGACGAGGGGGGGACGATACGCAGTATTTT
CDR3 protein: CASSARRGGDDTQYF

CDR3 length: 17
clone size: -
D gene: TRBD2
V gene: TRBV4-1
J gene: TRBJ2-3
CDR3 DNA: TGCGCCAGCAGCCAAGAGCGTCTAGCGGGCATCACAGATACGCAGTATTTT
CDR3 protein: CASSQERLAGITDTQYF

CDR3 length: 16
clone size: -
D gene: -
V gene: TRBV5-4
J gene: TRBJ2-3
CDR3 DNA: TGTGCCAGCAGCCCATTGTCTAAACGTAGCACAGATACGCAGTATTTT
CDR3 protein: CASSPLSKRSTDTQYF

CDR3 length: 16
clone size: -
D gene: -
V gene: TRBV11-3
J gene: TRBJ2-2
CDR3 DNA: TGTGCCAGCAGCTCTAGGCCCCATTCGGGCACCGGGGAGCTGTTTTTT
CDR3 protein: CASSSRPHSGTGELFF

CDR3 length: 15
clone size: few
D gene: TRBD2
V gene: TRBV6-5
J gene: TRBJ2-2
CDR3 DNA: TGTGCCAGCGAGAGCGGGGGGGTGAACACCGGGGAGCTGTTTTTT
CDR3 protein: CASESGGVNTGELFF

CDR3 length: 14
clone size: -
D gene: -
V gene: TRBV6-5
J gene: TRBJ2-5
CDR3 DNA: TGTGCCAGCGTTGTACTGAGGGAAGGAGAGACCCAGTACTTC
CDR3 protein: CASVVLREGETQYF

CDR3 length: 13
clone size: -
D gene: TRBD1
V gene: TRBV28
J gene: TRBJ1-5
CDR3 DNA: TGTGCCAGTATGACAGGGTACAATCAGCCCCAGCATTTT
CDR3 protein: CASMTGYNQPQHF

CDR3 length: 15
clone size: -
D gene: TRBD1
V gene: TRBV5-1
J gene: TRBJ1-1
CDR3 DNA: TGCGCCAGCAGCCGACCGGGACAGATGAACACTGAAGCTTTCTTT
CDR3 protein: CASSRPGQMNTEAFF

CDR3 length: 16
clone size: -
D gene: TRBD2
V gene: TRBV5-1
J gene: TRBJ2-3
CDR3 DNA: TGCGCCAGCAGCTCCGGACTAGCGGGTTTCGCAGATACGCAGTATTTT
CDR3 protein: CASSSGLAGFADTQYF

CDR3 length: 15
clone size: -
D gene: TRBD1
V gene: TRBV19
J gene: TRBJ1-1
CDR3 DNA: TGTGCCAGTAGTATTGCGTCAGGGGGTAGTACTGAAGCTTTCTTT
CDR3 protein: CASSIASGGSTEAFF

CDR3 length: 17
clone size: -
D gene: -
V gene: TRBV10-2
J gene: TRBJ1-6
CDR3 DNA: TGCGCCAGCAGGTTGGCCGACAGCTTCTCCTATAATTCACCCCTCCACTTT
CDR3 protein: CASRLADSFSYNSPLHF

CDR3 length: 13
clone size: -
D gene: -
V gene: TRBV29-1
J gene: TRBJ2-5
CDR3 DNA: TGCAGCGGCCGCCGGGGGGCCGGAGAGACCCAGTACTTC
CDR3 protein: CSGRRGAGETQYF

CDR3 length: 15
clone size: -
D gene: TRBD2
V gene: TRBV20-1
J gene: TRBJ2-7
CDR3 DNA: TGCAGTGCTAGTCCGGGACTAGCGGGAAGGTACGAGCAGTACTTC
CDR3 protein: CSASPGLAGRYEQYF

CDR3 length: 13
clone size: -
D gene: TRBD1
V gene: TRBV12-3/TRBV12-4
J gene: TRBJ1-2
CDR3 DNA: TGTGCCAGCAGTGGGACAGGGCGGGGTGGCTACACCTTC
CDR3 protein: CASSGTGRGGYTF

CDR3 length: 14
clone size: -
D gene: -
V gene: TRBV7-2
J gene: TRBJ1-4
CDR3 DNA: TGTGCCAGCAGCTTAGCCAGTCTTAATGAAAAACTGTTTTTT
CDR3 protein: CASSLASLNEKLFF

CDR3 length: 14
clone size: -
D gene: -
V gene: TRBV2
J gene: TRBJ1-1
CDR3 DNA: TGTGCCAGCAGTGTTTCGACAGCTAACACTGAAGCTTTCTTT
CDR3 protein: CASSVSTANTEAFF

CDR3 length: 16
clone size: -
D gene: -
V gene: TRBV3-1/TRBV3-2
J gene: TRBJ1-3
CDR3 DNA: TGTGCCAGCAGCCGAGGCAGGGATTACTCTGGAAACACCATATATTTT
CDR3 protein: CASSRGRDYSGNTIYF

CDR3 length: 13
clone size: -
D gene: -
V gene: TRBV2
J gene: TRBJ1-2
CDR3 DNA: TGTGCCAGCAGTTTGCGTCCGACGGAGGGCTACACCTTC
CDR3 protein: CASSLRPTEGYTF

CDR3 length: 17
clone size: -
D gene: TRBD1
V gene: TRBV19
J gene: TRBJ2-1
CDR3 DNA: TGTGCCAGTAGTACAACGGGACAGGGACGCGGATACAATGAGCAGTTCTTC
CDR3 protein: CASSTTGQGRGYNEQFF

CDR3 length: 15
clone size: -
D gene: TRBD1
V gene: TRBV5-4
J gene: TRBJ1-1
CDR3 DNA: TGTGCCAGCAGCGTCACAGGGGGCTGGGGAACTGAAGCTTTCTTT
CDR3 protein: CASSVTGGWGTEAFF

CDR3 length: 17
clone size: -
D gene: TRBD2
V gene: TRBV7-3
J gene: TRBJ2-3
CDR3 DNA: TGTGCCAGCAGCTCAACCGGACTAGCGGGGAGCACAGATACGCAGTATTTT
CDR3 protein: CASSSTGLAGSTDTQYF

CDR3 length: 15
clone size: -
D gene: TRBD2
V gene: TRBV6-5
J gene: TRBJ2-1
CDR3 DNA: TGTGCCAGCCGCCGAGGGACTAGCGGGAGCAATGAGCAGTTCTTC
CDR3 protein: CASRRGTSGSNEQFF